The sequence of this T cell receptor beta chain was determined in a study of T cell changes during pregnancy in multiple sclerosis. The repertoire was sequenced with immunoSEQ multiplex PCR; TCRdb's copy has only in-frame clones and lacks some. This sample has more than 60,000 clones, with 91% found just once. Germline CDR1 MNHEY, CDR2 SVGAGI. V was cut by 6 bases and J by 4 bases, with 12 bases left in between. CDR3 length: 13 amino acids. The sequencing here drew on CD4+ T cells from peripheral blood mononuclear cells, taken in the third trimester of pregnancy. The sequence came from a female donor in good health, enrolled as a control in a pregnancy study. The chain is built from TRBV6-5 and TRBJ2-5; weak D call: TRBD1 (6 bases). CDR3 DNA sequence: TGTGCCAGCAGAATGGGGGCGCGAGAGACCCAGTACTTC. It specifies CASRMGARETQYF.